These T cell receptor beta chains were read from a single sample in a study of T cell repertoires in cytomegalovirus infection. For these receptors, no antigen is known. From the reads, TCRdb called clonotypes with MiXCR, one entry per CDR3 protein. The sample records 40,000 to 60,000 distinct CDR3 sequences, 20% to 25% being singletons. The sequenced sample was CD8+ T cells from cultured PBMCs, obtained from culture after CMV antigen stimulation. These receptors came from a human donor in good health (CMV status not recorded). Some clones in this sample may be carry-over from other donors' samples. The CDR3 runs from the conserved cysteine through the conserved F or W. The D gene is left open where the match is weak. Clone size is given for some rows only: seen once, a few or many times, or a class if the clone is expanded.

J gene,V gene,clone size,D gene,CDR3 protein,CDR3 DNA
TRBJ2-3,TRBV5-5,many,TRBD2,CASSSYALDGGRDTQYF,TGTGCCAGCAGCTCCTACGCGCTTGACGGGGGGAGAGATACGCAGTATTTT
TRBJ1-2,TRBV29-1,-,TRBD1,CSVEGTRGVESYGYTF,TGCAGCGTTGAAGGGACCAGGGGGGTCGAAAGCTATGGCTACACCTTC
TRBJ2-7,TRBV7-6,-,-,CASSERMKNEQYF,TGTGCCAGCAGCGAAAGAATGAAAAACGAGCAGTACTTC
TRBJ1-1,TRBV9,-,-,CASSVDGGMNTEAFF,TGTGCCAGCAGCGTAGACGGGGGTATGAACACTGAAGCTTTCTTT
TRBJ2-2,TRBV6-5,few,TRBD2,CASSYYGGGSTTGELFF,TGTGCCAGCAGTTACTACGGGGGAGGGTCGACCACCGGGGAGCTGTTTTTT
TRBJ2-3,TRBV4-1,-,-,CASSQGNRDTDTQYF,TGCGCCAGCAGCCAAGGCAACAGGGACACAGATACGCAGTATTTT
TRBJ2-1,TRBV7-2,few,-,CASSPSGGAFGDEQFF,TGTGCCAGCAGCCCTAGTGGGGGGGCCTTCGGTGATGAGCAGTTCTTC
TRBJ2-1,TRBV7-8,few,TRBD1,CASSLSTGWYYNEQFF,TGTGCCAGCAGCTTATCGACAGGGTGGTACTACAATGAGCAGTTCTTC
TRBJ1-6,TRBV6-2/TRBV6-3,-,TRBD1,CASRQTDRAPLHF,TGTGCCAGCAGACAAACGGACAGGGCACCCCTCCACTTT
TRBJ2-3,TRBV6-2/TRBV6-3,few,TRBD1,CASNRGGADTQYF,TGTGCCAGCAACAGGGGTGGCGCAGATACGCAGTATTTT
TRBJ1-3,TRBV6-6,-,-,CASSYSSGSGNTIYF,TGTGCCAGCAGTTACTCGAGCGGCTCTGGAAACACCATATATTTT
TRBJ2-7,TRBV7-2,-,-,CASSLADSYYEQYF,TGTGCCAGCAGCTTAGCTGACAGCTATTACGAGCAGTACTTC
TRBJ2-1,TRBV7-2,-,TRBD2,CASSPETWTSGKQGGQFF,TGTGCCAGCAGCCCGGAAACTTGGACTAGCGGGAAGCAGGGGGGGCAGTTCTTC
TRBJ1-2,TRBV13,few,-,CASSSASGTNYGYTF,TGTGCCAGCAGCTCCGCGTCCGGGACGAACTATGGCTACACCTTC
TRBJ2-3,TRBV6-6,-,TRBD2,CASSYSPSGRARDTQYF,TGTGCCAGCAGTTACTCACCCAGCGGGAGGGCCCGAGATACGCAGTATTTT
TRBJ2-1,TRBV4-1,few,-,CASIGEDRRGNEQFF,TGCGCCAGCATTGGAGAGGACAGACGTGGGAATGAGCAGTTCTTC
TRBJ2-5,TRBV12-3/TRBV12-4,few,-,CASSPGGIAETQYF,TGTGCCAGCAGTCCTGGGGGGATAGCAGAGACCCAGTACTTC
TRBJ1-5,TRBV15,-,-,CATSREESNQPQHF,TGTGCCACCAGCAGAGAGGAAAGCAATCAGCCCCAGCATTTT
TRBJ2-7,TRBV7-8,few,-,CASSFGGLSEQYF,TGTGCCAGCAGCTTTGGGGGGCTCAGCGAGCAGTACTTC
TRBJ1-4,TRBV7-2,-,-,CASSLGGRNEKLFF,TGTGCCAGCAGCTTAGGGGGACGGAATGAAAAACTGTTTTTT
TRBJ2-1,TRBV7-9,-,-,CASSLGSGVKNEQFF,TGTGCCAGCAGCTTAGGTTCGGGAGTAAAAAATGAGCAGTTCTTC
TRBJ2-3,TRBV12-3/TRBV12-4,few,TRBD2,CASSPFSGGADTQYF,TGTGCCAGCAGTCCCTTCAGCGGGGGGGCAGATACGCAGTATTTT
TRBJ2-7,TRBV6-5,few,-,CASSGSTGRLNEQYF,TGTGCCAGCAGTGGATCGACAGGGAGGCTGAACGAGCAGTACTTC
TRBJ2-3,TRBV7-9,few,-,CASSPTSTDTQYF,TGTGCCAGCAGCCCCACCAGCACAGATACGCAGTATTTT
TRBJ1-1,TRBV5-6,few,-,CASAGWNTEAFF,TGTGCCAGCGCCGGGTGGAACACTGAAGCTTTCTTT
TRBJ1-6,TRBV7-9,-,-,CASSREGLNSYNSPLHF,TGTGCCAGCAGCCGGGAGGGGCTAAACTCCTATAATTCACCCCTCCACTTT
TRBJ2-2,TRBV6-2/TRBV6-3,many,TRBD2,CASSPRDYDTGELFF,TGTGCCAGCAGCCCCCGGGACTACGACACCGGGGAGCTGTTTTTT
TRBJ1-5,TRBV7-3,-,TRBD1,CASSHTGTGGYQPQHF,TGTGCCAGCAGCCACACCGGGACAGGGGGCTATCAGCCCCAGCATTTT
TRBJ1-5,TRBV7-2,few,-,CASSPGGGPTQHF,TGTGCCAGCAGCCCGGGAGGCGGACCCACTCAGCATTTT
TRBJ2-5,TRBV11-2,-,-,CASSSVGGGSFLETQYF,TGTGCCAGCAGCTCGGTCGGGGGCGGGAGTTTCTTGGAGACCCAGTACTTC
TRBJ1-1,TRBV7-2,few,-,CASSSDGSTEAFF,TGTGCCAGCAGCTCCGACGGCTCAACTGAAGCTTTCTTT
TRBJ2-1,TRBV15,few,TRBD2,CATSRDPSGRDNEQFF,TGTGCCACCAGCAGAGATCCCAGCGGGAGGGACAATGAGCAGTTCTTC
TRBJ1-1,TRBV27,few,-,CASSLTGGNTEAFF,TGTGCCAGCAGCCTGACAGGTGGGAACACTGAAGCTTTCTTT
TRBJ2-7,TRBV7-8,-,TRBD1,CASSRGQGASYEQYF,TGTGCCAGCAGCCGTGGACAGGGGGCTTCCTACGAGCAGTACTTC
TRBJ1-1,TRBV9,few,TRBD1,CASSVGRNRGQRMNTEAFF,TGTGCCAGCAGCGTAGGTCGAAACAGGGGGCAGAGAATGAACACTGAAGCTTTCTTT
TRBJ2-1,TRBV28,few,TRBD2,CASSTGTTTINEQFF,TGTGCCAGCTCCACCGGGACTACCACTATCAATGAGCAGTTCTTC
TRBJ2-1,TRBV5-1,few,-,CASSQERVDNEQFF,TGCGCCAGCAGCCAGGAGAGGGTAGACAATGAGCAGTTCTTC
TRBJ2-7,TRBV20-1,-,TRBD1,CSARTGSSYEQYF,TGCAGTGCCCGGACAGGCAGCTCCTACGAGCAGTACTTC
TRBJ2-7,TRBV7-2,-,TRBD1,CASSGRDRQEHEQYF,TGTGCCAGCAGCGGCCGGGACAGACAAGAACACGAGCAGTACTTC
TRBJ2-1,TRBV4-1,few,-,CASSQDIGDNNEQFF,TGCGCCAGCAGCCAAGATATCGGGGACAACAATGAGCAGTTCTTC
TRBJ2-5,TRBV11-2,-,-,CASSPSGRTQETQYF,TGTGCCAGCAGCCCTTCGGGACGGACACAAGAGACCCAGTACTTC
TRBJ2-1,TRBV7-6,-,-,CASSYPTGGQEQFF,TGTGCCAGCAGCTACCCTACGGGAGGACAGGAACAGTTCTTC
TRBJ2-7,TRBV19,few,-,CASSPGHTYEQYF,TGTGCCAGTAGCCCGGGTCATACCTACGAGCAGTACTTC
TRBJ2-1,TRBV11-2,few,-,CASSLRFGATYNEQFF,TGTGCCAGCAGCCTCCGTTTTGGAGCAACCTACAATGAGCAGTTCTTC
TRBJ2-1,TRBV6-1,few,-,CASNPTDGSYNEQFF,TGTGCCAGCAACCCTACCGACGGCTCCTACAATGAGCAGTTCTTC
TRBJ2-5,TRBV7-6,-,TRBD1,CASSPGQGARETQYF,TGTGCCAGCAGCCCGGGACAGGGGGCCCGAGAGACCCAGTACTTC
TRBJ1-5,TRBV5-6,few,-,CASSLLGQDQPQHF,TGTGCCAGCAGCTTGTTAGGGCAGGATCAGCCCCAGCATTTT
TRBJ1-5,TRBV19,-,-,CASSTTGTAYQPQHF,TGTGCCAGTAGTACCACCGGGACGGCTTATCAGCCCCAGCATTTT
TRBJ1-2,TRBV7-6,few,TRBD1,CASSFRTGGLCGYTF,TGTGCCAGCAGCTTCCGTACAGGGGGGTTATGTGGCTACACCTTC
TRBJ1-5,TRBV6-1,few,-,CATEPGNSNQPQHF,TGTGCCACCGAGCCGGGAAACAGCAATCAGCCCCAGCATTTT
TRBJ2-1,TRBV7-1,-,-,CASSSEPGTPSYNEQFF,TGTGCCAGCAGCTCCGAGCCGGGGACTCCCTCCTACAATGAGCAGTTCTTC
TRBJ1-1,TRBV6-2/TRBV6-3,few,-,CASSYPNSEAFF,TGTGCCAGCAGTTACCCCAATTCTGAAGCTTTCTTT
TRBJ2-1,TRBV7-9,few,-,CASSWEDEQFF,TGTGCCAGCAGTTGGGAGGATGAGCAGTTCTTC
TRBJ2-1,TRBV6-1,few,-,CASSTGSNNEQFF,TGTGCCAGCAGCACCGGGAGCAACAATGAGCAGTTCTTC